These T cell receptor beta chains were read from a single sample in a study of human T cells and chemical hapten exposure. From the RACE reads, TCRdb called clonotypes with MiXCR, one entry per CDR3 protein. The data hold approximately 350,000 distinct CDR3 sequences, with about 6.9% observed a single time. The sequences come from whole blood, collected in connection with sensitization to the hapten diphenylcyclopropenone (DPC). Receptors originate from a woman under 30 with alopecia areata. Some clones in this sample may be carry-over from other donors' samples. The CDR3 runs from the conserved cysteine through the conserved F or W. Fields, in order: J gene, V gene, clone size, D gene, CDR3 protein, CDR3 DNA. D genes are given only for firm matches. A row's size may be missing; if present it is once, few, many or a size class.

j_call: TRBJ2-7; v_call: TRBV5-1; clone_size: -; d_call: TRBD2; cdr3_aa: CASSRLAGGSTYEQYF; cdr3_nt: TGCGCCAGCAGCCGGTTAGCGGGGGGCTCCACTTACGAGCAGTACTTC
j_call: TRBJ2-3; v_call: TRBV5-1; clone_size: -; d_call: -; cdr3_aa: CASSLGGSAADTQYF; cdr3_nt: TGCGCCAGCAGCTTGGGGGGAAGCGCCGCAGATACGCAGTATTTT
j_call: TRBJ1-5; v_call: TRBV24-1; clone_size: -; d_call: TRBD1; cdr3_aa: CATSDNFGTGGAPGLQPQHF; cdr3_nt: TGTGCCACCAGTGACAACTTCGGGACAGGGGGCGCGCCTGGACTTCAGCCCCAGCATTTT
j_call: TRBJ1-5; v_call: TRBV6-5; clone_size: many; d_call: -; cdr3_aa: CASSFTQGNNQPQHF; cdr3_nt: TGTGCCAGCAGCTTCACCCAGGGAAACAATCAGCCCCAGCATTTT
j_call: TRBJ2-7; v_call: TRBV12-3/TRBV12-4; clone_size: many; d_call: -; cdr3_aa: CASSPSGPGEQYF; cdr3_nt: TGTGCCAGCAGCCCCAGCGGACCGGGGGAGCAGTACTTC
j_call: TRBJ1-6; v_call: TRBV20-1; clone_size: -; d_call: TRBD1; cdr3_aa: CSAPRGGQGARNSPLHF; cdr3_nt: TGCAGTGCCCCCAGAGGGGGACAGGGGGCGCGAAATTCACCCCTCCACTTT
j_call: TRBJ2-2; v_call: TRBV12-3/TRBV12-4; clone_size: few; d_call: -; cdr3_aa: CASSPGLFLGGNTGELFF; cdr3_nt: TGTGCCAGCAGTCCCGGTTTGTTTTTAGGGGGGAACACCGGGGAGCTGTTTTTT
j_call: TRBJ2-1; v_call: TRBV7-3; clone_size: many; d_call: -; cdr3_aa: CASSLWESSYNEQFF; cdr3_nt: TGTGCCAGCAGCCTCTGGGAGAGCTCCTACAATGAGCAGTTCTTC
j_call: TRBJ2-6; v_call: TRBV6-6; clone_size: -; d_call: -; cdr3_aa: CASTYAGANVLTF; cdr3_nt: TGTGCCAGCACCTACGCTGGGGCCAACGTCCTGACTTTC
j_call: TRBJ1-1; v_call: TRBV6-5; clone_size: -; d_call: -; cdr3_aa: CASSYRVDTEAFF; cdr3_nt: TGTGCCAGCAGTTACAGGGTGGACACTGAAGCTTTCTTT
j_call: TRBJ2-1; v_call: TRBV7-2; clone_size: few; d_call: -; cdr3_aa: CASSLGGTQYNEQFF; cdr3_nt: TGTGCCAGCAGCTTAGGGGGGACCCAGTACAATGAGCAGTTCTTC
j_call: TRBJ1-1; v_call: TRBV7-9; clone_size: -; d_call: -; cdr3_aa: CATRQFMNTEAFF; cdr3_nt: TGTGCCACCCGACAGTTCATGAACACTGAAGCTTTCTTT
j_call: TRBJ1-2; v_call: TRBV4-3; clone_size: many; d_call: -; cdr3_aa: CASSQLGPPYGYTF; cdr3_nt: TGCGCCAGCAGCCAGCTTGGGCCACCCTATGGCTACACCTTC
j_call: TRBJ1-1; v_call: TRBV20-1; clone_size: many; d_call: -; cdr3_aa: CSAGGGGGVEAFF; cdr3_nt: TGCAGTGCCGGCGGAGGGGGGGGAGTAGAAGCTTTCTTT
j_call: TRBJ1-1; v_call: TRBV5-4; clone_size: many; d_call: TRBD1; cdr3_aa: CASSLTGATEAFF; cdr3_nt: TGTGCCAGCAGCTTAACAGGGGCCACTGAAGCTTTCTTT
j_call: TRBJ2-7; v_call: TRBV7-9; clone_size: few; d_call: TRBD1; cdr3_aa: CASSSGTGVDEQYF; cdr3_nt: TGTGCCAGCAGCTCCGGGACAGGGGTCGACGAGCAGTACTTC
j_call: TRBJ1-2; v_call: TRBV4-3; clone_size: few; d_call: -; cdr3_aa: CASSQDPPLAGGPYGYTF; cdr3_nt: TGCGCCAGCAGCCAAGACCCCCCTCTTGCGGGGGGCCCGTATGGCTACACCTTC
j_call: TRBJ2-7; v_call: TRBV20-1; clone_size: few; d_call: -; cdr3_aa: CSASGGLSYEQYF; cdr3_nt: TGCAGTGCTTCCGGGGGCCTCTCCTACGAGCAGTACTTC
j_call: TRBJ2-7; v_call: TRBV28; clone_size: many; d_call: -; cdr3_aa: CASSTPTGTPYEQYF; cdr3_nt: TGTGCCAGCAGCACACCGACAGGGACTCCCTACGAGCAGTACTTC
j_call: TRBJ1-1; v_call: TRBV29-1; clone_size: many; d_call: -; cdr3_aa: CSVLRGVGFTEAFF; cdr3_nt: TGCAGCGTGCTACGAGGGGTCGGTTTCACTGAAGCTTTCTTT
j_call: TRBJ2-7; v_call: TRBV6-2/TRBV6-3; clone_size: once; d_call: -; cdr3_aa: CACSPGVWAYEQYF; cdr3_nt: TGTGCCTGCAGTCCGGGGGTCTGGGCCTACGAGCAGTACTTC
j_call: TRBJ2-7; v_call: TRBV20-1; clone_size: -; d_call: -; cdr3_aa: CSARDSEFYEQYF; cdr3_nt: TGCAGTGCTAGAGATTCGGAGTTTTACGAGCAGTACTTC
j_call: TRBJ1-1; v_call: TRBV20-1; clone_size: few; d_call: -; cdr3_aa: CSGKQLGNTEAFF; cdr3_nt: TGCAGTGGCAAACAATTGGGAAACACTGAAGCTTTCTTT
j_call: TRBJ1-1; v_call: TRBV10-3; clone_size: many; d_call: -; cdr3_aa: CAISESDRPGTEAFF; cdr3_nt: TGTGCCATCAGTGAGTCGGACAGACCCGGCACTGAAGCTTTCTTT
j_call: TRBJ2-1; v_call: TRBV13; clone_size: -; d_call: TRBD1; cdr3_aa: CASSRTRTGFYNEQFF; cdr3_nt: TGTGCCAGCAGCAGGACGCGGACAGGGTTCTACAATGAGCAGTTCTTC
j_call: TRBJ2-5; v_call: TRBV12-3/TRBV12-4; clone_size: many; d_call: TRBD2; cdr3_aa: CASSPRGRETQYF; cdr3_nt: TGTGCCAGCAGTCCGCGGGGGAGAGAGACCCAGTACTTC
j_call: TRBJ2-1; v_call: TRBV7-2; clone_size: many; d_call: -; cdr3_aa: CASSLGSYNEQFF; cdr3_nt: TGTGCCAGCAGCTTAGGCAGCTACAATGAGCAGTTCTTC
j_call: TRBJ1-1; v_call: TRBV4-1; clone_size: -; d_call: -; cdr3_aa: CASSQVSWGLNTEAFF; cdr3_nt: TGCGCCAGCAGCCAGGTGTCCTGGGGATTGAACACTGAAGCTTTCTTT
j_call: TRBJ2-2; v_call: TRBV7-2; clone_size: few; d_call: TRBD1; cdr3_aa: CASRSDRGQAGELFF; cdr3_nt: TGTGCCAGCAGGTCGGACAGGGGGCAGGCCGGGGAGCTGTTTTTT
j_call: TRBJ2-7; v_call: TRBV6-5; clone_size: -; d_call: TRBD2; cdr3_aa: CASSFSGGTFYEQYF; cdr3_nt: TGTGCCAGCAGCTTCAGCGGGGGGACCTTTTACGAGCAGTACTTC
j_call: TRBJ2-4; v_call: TRBV28; clone_size: many; d_call: TRBD1; cdr3_aa: CASMGRGLEAKNIQYF; cdr3_nt: TGTGCCAGCATGGGCAGGGGGCTCGAAGCCAAAAACATTCAGTACTTC
j_call: TRBJ1-2; v_call: TRBV29-1; clone_size: few; d_call: TRBD1; cdr3_aa: CSVGTGEGGYTF; cdr3_nt: TGCAGCGTCGGGACAGGGGAGGGAGGCTACACCTTC
j_call: TRBJ2-1; v_call: TRBV4-3; clone_size: few; d_call: -; cdr3_aa: CASSQDHRRAGIAYNEQFF; cdr3_nt: TGCGCCAGCAGCCAAGATCACCGTAGGGCGGGGATTGCCTACAATGAGCAGTTCTTC